This T cell receptor beta chain emerged from a study of blood T cells in healthy people across ages. Donors were healthy Caucasian individuals from Russia aged roughly 6 to 95. About 10 milliliters of peripheral blood were drawn from each donor into EDTA-treated tubes. Extraction of total RNA produced a minimum of 5 micrograms from each sample. Next came a second PCR, run for about 6 to 11 cycles, which used a sample-barcoded 5' primer along with a J-beta primer mix. From the 5' RACE reads, TCRdb called clonotypes with MiXCR, one entry per CDR3 protein. Among around 1,700,000 distinct CDR3 sequences listed, 28% were seen once. CDR1 and CDR2 from the germline V gene are DFQATT and SNEGSKA (reference sequence). V gave up 5 bases and J gave up 2 bases, with 13 bases separating them. The CDR3 extends over 14 amino acids.

This clonotype was obtained from a woman in her 30s in good health. V and J are TRBV20-1 and TRBJ1-5; D may be TRBD1 (6 bases). Source material: blood. CDR3 protein: CSAYGGGGNQPQHF. In DNA form, the CDR3 reads TGCAGTGCTTATGGCGGGGGCGGCAATCAGCCCCAGCATTTT.